Listed below are T cell receptor beta chains from one sample, sequenced in a study of CD8+ T cells in alopecia areata. TCRdb's table, derived via immunoSEQ multiplex PCR, lists solely in-frame clones and lacks some. The repertoire holds approximately 140,000 clones, with roughly 86% as singletons. Sequencing used CD8+ T cells sorted from blood, obtained at week 4, from a patient treated with tofacitinib. These receptors came from a human donor with alopecia areata. Each CDR3 is given without its conserved first and last residue. The order of the fields is clone size, CDR3 length, V gene, CDR3 protein. Not every row has a clone size; where given, it reads once, few, many or a size class.

clone_size: -; cdr3_length: 13; v_call: TRBV9; cdr3_aa: ASSRSGLYNQPQH
clone_size: -; cdr3_length: 13; v_call: TRBV27; cdr3_aa: ASRQFGGTPYEQY
clone_size: once; cdr3_length: 12; v_call: TRBV11-2; cdr3_aa: ASSWTSAYNEQF
clone_size: -; cdr3_length: 12; v_call: TRBV9; cdr3_aa: ASSVGGVRQTQY
clone_size: -; cdr3_length: 13; v_call: TRBV5-1; cdr3_aa: ASSLPQARYNEQF
clone_size: -; cdr3_length: 12; v_call: TRBV30; cdr3_aa: AWSGDRAYNEQF
clone_size: -; cdr3_length: 14; v_call: TRBV6-5; cdr3_aa: ASSYSDSRDGTEAF
clone_size: -; cdr3_length: 11; v_call: TRBV9; cdr3_aa: ASGRSGIYGYT
clone_size: few; cdr3_length: 13; v_call: TRBV6-4; cdr3_aa: ASSTVGGDTGELF
clone_size: -; cdr3_length: 14; v_call: TRBV29-1; cdr3_aa: SVEVPDRSMNTEAF
clone_size: -; cdr3_length: 10; v_call: TRBV19; cdr3_aa: ASSFLSQPQH
clone_size: -; cdr3_length: 12; v_call: TRBV29-1; cdr3_aa: SVDYGTSGYEQY
clone_size: -; cdr3_length: 11; v_call: TRBV29-1; cdr3_aa: SVEDGSGGQPT
clone_size: -; cdr3_length: 10; v_call: TRBV29-1; cdr3_aa: SVVEGNYGYT
clone_size: once; cdr3_length: 13; v_call: TRBV27; cdr3_aa: ASSPRLAVWETQY
clone_size: -; cdr3_length: 12; v_call: TRBV9; cdr3_aa: ASMTGTENTEAF
clone_size: once; cdr3_length: 14; v_call: TRBV27; cdr3_aa: ASSARQGRETDEQY
clone_size: -; cdr3_length: 11; v_call: TRBV7-3; cdr3_aa: ASSSVQGNEQF
clone_size: -; cdr3_length: 9; v_call: TRBV30; cdr3_aa: AWINGAEQF
clone_size: -; cdr3_length: 12; v_call: TRBV30; cdr3_aa: AWSGPGGNYGYT
clone_size: -; cdr3_length: 12; v_call: TRBV19; cdr3_aa: ASSESGSYNEQF
clone_size: few; cdr3_length: 13; v_call: TRBV6-6; cdr3_aa: ASSDDRPGSGTQY
clone_size: -; cdr3_length: 10; v_call: TRBV30; cdr3_aa: AWSLTPYEQY
clone_size: few; cdr3_length: 16; v_call: TRBV7-9; cdr3_aa: ASSTKTGFYSGANVLT
clone_size: -; cdr3_length: 9; v_call: TRBV29-1; cdr3_aa: SVRGTYEQY
clone_size: -; cdr3_length: 12; v_call: TRBV30; cdr3_aa: AWSVRFRDSEAF
clone_size: once; cdr3_length: 12; v_call: TRBV29-1; cdr3_aa: SVEDGLGGEKLF
clone_size: -; cdr3_length: 13; v_call: TRBV6-4; cdr3_aa: ASSPTSGSNNEQF
clone_size: -; cdr3_length: 13; v_call: TRBV27; cdr3_aa: ASTNSDLAYNEQF
clone_size: once; cdr3_length: 10; v_call: TRBV11-2; cdr3_aa: ASSRWTYEQY
clone_size: -; cdr3_length: 14; v_call: TRBV29-1; cdr3_aa: SVEEATGGLSYEQY
clone_size: -; cdr3_length: 12; v_call: TRBV5-4; cdr3_aa: ASSLGGETYEQY
clone_size: once; cdr3_length: 12; v_call: TRBV19; cdr3_aa: ASSTGTENSPLH
clone_size: -; cdr3_length: 13; v_call: TRBV19; cdr3_aa: ASSVDRDRGYEQY
clone_size: -; cdr3_length: 12; v_call: TRBV7-9; cdr3_aa: ASSLGSRQETQY
clone_size: -; cdr3_length: 14; v_call: TRBV30; cdr3_aa: AWSSLPGTSYNEQF
clone_size: -; cdr3_length: 12; v_call: TRBV30; cdr3_aa: AWSAAGGTDTQY
clone_size: medium-sized; cdr3_length: 15; v_call: TRBV10-3; cdr3_aa: AISESTRNPNTGELF
clone_size: -; cdr3_length: 14; v_call: TRBV27; cdr3_aa: ASSLSKGTVSYEQY
clone_size: -; cdr3_length: 13; v_call: TRBV19; cdr3_aa: ASSSLAGGSDEQF
clone_size: -; cdr3_length: 12; v_call: TRBV7-6; cdr3_aa: ASSSGQGVDTQY
clone_size: -; cdr3_length: 15; v_call: TRBV11-2; cdr3_aa: ASSLVPSGGRTDTQY
clone_size: few; cdr3_length: 11; v_call: TRBV5-1; cdr3_aa: ASSGTRGNEQF
clone_size: -; cdr3_length: 11; v_call: TRBV27; cdr3_aa: ASSVQGIDTQY
clone_size: -; cdr3_length: 11; v_call: TRBV30; cdr3_aa: AHSGGSYNEQF